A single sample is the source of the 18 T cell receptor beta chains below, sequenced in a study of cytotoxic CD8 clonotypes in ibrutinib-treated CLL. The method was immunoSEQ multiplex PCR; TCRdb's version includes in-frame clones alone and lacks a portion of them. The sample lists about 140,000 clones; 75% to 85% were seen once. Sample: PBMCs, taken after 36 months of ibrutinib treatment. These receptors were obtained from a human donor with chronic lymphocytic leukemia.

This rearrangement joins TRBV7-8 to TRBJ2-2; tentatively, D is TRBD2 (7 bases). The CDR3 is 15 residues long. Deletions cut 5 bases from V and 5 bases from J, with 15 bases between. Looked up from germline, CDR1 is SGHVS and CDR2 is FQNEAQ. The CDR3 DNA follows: TGTGCCAGCAGCCGGGGGGCCCGAAGGACCGGGGAGCTGTTTTTT. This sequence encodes CASSRGARRTGELFF. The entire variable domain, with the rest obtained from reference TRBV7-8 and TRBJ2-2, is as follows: GAGVSQSPRYKVAKRGQDVALRCDPISGHVSLFWYQQALGQGPEFLTYFQNEAQLDKSGLPSDRFFAERPEGSVSTLKIQRTQQEDSAVYLCASSRGARRTGELFFGEGSRLTVL.

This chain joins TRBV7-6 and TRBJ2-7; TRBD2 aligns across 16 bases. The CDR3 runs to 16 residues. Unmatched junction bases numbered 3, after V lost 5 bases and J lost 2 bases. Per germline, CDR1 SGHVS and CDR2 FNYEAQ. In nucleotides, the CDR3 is TGTGCCAGCAGCGGGACTAGCGGGAGGGCCCCCTACGAGCAGTACTTC. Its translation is CASSGTSGRAPYEQYF. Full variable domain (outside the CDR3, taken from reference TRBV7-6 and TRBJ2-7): GAGVSQSPRYKVTKRGQDVALRCDPISGHVSLYWYRQALGQGPEFLTYFNYEAQQDKSGLPNDRFSAERPEGSISTLTIQRTEQRDSAMYRCASSGTSGRAPYEQYFGPGTRLTVT.

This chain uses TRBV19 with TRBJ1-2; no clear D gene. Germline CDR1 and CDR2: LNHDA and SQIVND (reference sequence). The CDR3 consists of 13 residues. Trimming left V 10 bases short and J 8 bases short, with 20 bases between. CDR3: CATFQRDSGGYTF. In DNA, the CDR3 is TGTGCCACCTTTCAGAGGGATTCAGGAGGCTACACCTTC.

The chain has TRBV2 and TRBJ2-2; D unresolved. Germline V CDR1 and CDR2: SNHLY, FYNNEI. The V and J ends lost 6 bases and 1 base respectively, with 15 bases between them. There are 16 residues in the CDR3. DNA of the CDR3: TGTGCCAGCAGCCCTGCCCTGCTTAAGAACACCGGGGAGCTGTTTTTT. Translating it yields CASSPALLKNTGELFF.

CDR3 coding DNA: TGTGCCAGCACCTATGGGTCGGACGGTGAAGCTTTCTTT. Its translation is CASTYGSDGEAFF. The genes are TRBV5-6 and TRBJ1-1; D is unresolved. The CDR3 consists of 13 residues. The V end lost 6 bases, the J end lost 7 bases, and 16 bases lay between the germline ends. Germline V CDR1 and CDR2: SGHDT, YYEEEE. Combining the CDR3 with reference TRBV5-6 and TRBJ1-1 gives the whole variable domain DAGVTQSPTHLIKTRGQQVTLRCSPKSGHDTVSWYQQALGQGPQFIFQYYEEEERQRGNFPDRFSGHQFPNYSSELNVNALLLGDSALYLCASTYGSDGEAFFGQGTRLTVV.

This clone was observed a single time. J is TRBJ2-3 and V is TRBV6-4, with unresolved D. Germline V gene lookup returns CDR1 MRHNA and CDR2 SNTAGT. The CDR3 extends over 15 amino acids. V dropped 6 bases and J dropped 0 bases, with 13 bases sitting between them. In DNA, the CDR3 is TGTGCCAGCAGCCTCGAGGTGGACAGCACAGATACGCAGTATTTT. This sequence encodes CASSLEVDSTDTQYF.

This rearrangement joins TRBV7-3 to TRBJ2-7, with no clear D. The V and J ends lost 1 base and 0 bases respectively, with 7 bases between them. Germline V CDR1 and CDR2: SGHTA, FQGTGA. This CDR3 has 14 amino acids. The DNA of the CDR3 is TGTGCCAGCAGCTTAAAGGGCTACTCCTACGAGCAGTACTTC. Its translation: CASSLKGYSYEQYF.

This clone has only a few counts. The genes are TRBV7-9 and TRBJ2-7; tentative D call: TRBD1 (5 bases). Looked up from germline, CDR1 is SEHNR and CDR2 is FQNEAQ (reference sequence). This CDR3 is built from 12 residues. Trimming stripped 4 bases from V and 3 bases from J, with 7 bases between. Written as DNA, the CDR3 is TGTGCCAGCAGCTCGACAGTCTACGAGCAGTACTTC. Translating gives CASSSTVYEQYF.

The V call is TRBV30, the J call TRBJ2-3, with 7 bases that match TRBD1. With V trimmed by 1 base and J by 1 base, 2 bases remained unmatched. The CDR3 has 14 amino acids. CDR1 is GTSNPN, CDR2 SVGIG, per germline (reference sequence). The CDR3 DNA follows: TGTGCCTGGAGTGGGACAGGTCGCACAGATACGCAGTATTTT. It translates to CAWSGTGRTDTQYF.

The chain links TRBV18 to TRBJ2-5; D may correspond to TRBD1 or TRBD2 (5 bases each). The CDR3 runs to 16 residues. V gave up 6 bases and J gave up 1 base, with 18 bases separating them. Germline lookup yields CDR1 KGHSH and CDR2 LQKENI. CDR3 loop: CASSKNRLGTQETQYF. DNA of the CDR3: TGTGCCAGCTCGAAGAACAGGTTGGGGACCCAAGAGACCCAGTACTTC.

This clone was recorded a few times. The CDR3 region is CASSPFYEQYF. The CDR3 DNA reads TGTGCCAGCAGCCCGTTTTACGAGCAGTACTTC. The V gene is TRBV7-9, the J gene TRBJ2-7; D is unclear. The germline gives CDR1 SEHNR, CDR2 FQNEAQ (reference sequence). The CDR3 is made up of 11 amino acids. V was trimmed by 5 bases and J by 4 bases, leaving 6 bases between them.

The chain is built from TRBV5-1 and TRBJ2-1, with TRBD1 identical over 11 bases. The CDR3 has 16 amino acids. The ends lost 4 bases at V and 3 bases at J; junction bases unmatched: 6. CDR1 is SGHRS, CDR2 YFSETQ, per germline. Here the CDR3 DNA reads TGCGCCAGCAGCAATTCCGGGACAGGGGGCTACAATGAGCAGTTCTTC. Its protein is CASSNSGTGGYNEQFF.

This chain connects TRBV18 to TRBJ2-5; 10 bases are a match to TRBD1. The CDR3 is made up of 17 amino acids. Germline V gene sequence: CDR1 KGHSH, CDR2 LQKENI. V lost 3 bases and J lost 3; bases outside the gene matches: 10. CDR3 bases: TGTGCCAGCTCACCGTTCAAAATTGGGACAGGGGAAGAGACCCAGTACTTC. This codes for CASSPFKIGTGEETQYF.

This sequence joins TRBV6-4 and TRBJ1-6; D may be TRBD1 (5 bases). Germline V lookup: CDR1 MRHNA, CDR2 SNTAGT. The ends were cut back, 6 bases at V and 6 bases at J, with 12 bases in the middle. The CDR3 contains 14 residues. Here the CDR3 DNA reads TGTGCCAGCAGACAGGAGGGCGGTAATTCACCCCTCCACTTT. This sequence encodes CASRQEGGNSPLHF.

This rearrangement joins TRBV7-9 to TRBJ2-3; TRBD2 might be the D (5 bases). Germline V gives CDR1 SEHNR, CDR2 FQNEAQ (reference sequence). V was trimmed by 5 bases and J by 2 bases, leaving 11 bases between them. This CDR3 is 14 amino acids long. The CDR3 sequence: CASSPGLATDTQYF. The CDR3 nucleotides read TGTGCCAGCAGCCCCGGACTCGCCACAGATACGCAGTATTTT. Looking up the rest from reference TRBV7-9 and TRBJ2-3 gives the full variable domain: DTGVSQNPRHKITKRGQNVTFRCDPISEHNRLYWYRQTLGQGPEFLTYFQNEAQLEKSRLLSDRFSAERPKGSFSTLEIQRTEQGDSAMYLCASSPGLATDTQYFGPGTRLTVL.

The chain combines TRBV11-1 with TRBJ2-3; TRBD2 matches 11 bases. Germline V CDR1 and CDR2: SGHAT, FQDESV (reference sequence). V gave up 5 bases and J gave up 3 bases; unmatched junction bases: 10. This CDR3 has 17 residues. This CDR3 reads CASSRRVAGGPTDTQYF. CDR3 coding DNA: TGTGCCAGCAGCCGCCGTGTAGCGGGAGGGCCGACAGATACGCAGTATTTT.

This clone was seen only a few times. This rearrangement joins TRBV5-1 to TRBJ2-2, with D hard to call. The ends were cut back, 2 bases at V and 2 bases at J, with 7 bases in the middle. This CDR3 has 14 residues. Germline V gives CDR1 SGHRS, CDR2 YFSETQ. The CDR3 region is CASSFRQNTGELFF. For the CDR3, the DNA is TGCGCCAGCAGCTTTCGGCAAAACACCGGGGAGCTGTTTTTT.

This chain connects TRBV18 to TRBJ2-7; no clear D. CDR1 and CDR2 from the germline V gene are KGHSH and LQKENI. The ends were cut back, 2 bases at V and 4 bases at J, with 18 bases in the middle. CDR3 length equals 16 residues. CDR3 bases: TGTGCCAGCTCACCAGTAGGACCGCAGAGCCCTTACGAGCAGTACTTC. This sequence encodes CASSPVGPQSPYEQYF.